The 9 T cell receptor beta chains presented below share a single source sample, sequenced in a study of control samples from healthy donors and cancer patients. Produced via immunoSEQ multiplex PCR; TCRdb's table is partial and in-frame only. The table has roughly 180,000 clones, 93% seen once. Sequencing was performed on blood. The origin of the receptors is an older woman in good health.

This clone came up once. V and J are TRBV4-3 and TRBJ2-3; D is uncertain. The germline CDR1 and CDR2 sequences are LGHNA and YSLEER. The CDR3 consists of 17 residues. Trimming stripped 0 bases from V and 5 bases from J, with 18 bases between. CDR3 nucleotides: TGCGCCAGCAGCCAAGACCGTCTGGGGATCCCGATAGATACGCAGTATTTT. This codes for CASSQDRLGIPIDTQYF.

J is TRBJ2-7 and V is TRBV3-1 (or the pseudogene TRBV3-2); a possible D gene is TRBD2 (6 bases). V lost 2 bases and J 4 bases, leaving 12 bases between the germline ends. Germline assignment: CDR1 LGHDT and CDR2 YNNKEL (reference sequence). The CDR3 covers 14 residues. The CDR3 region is CASSQILATYEQYF. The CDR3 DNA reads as TGTGCCAGCAGCCAAATCCTAGCGACTTACGAGCAGTACTTC.

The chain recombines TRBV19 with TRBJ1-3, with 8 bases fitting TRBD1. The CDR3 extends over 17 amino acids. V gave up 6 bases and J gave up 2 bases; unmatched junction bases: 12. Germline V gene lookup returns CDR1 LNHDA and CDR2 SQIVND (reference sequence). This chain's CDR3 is CASRSETGGIAGNTIYF. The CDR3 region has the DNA TGTGCCAGTAGGTCCGAAACAGGGGGTATCGCTGGAAACACCATATATTTT.

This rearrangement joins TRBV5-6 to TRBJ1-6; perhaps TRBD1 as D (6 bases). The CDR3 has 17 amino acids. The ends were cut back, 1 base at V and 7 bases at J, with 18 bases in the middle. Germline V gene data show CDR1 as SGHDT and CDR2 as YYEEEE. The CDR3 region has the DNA TGTGCCAGCAGCTTGTCGGGGGGCGCAAGGGTAAATTCACCCCTCCACTTT. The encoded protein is CASSLSGGARVNSPLHF.

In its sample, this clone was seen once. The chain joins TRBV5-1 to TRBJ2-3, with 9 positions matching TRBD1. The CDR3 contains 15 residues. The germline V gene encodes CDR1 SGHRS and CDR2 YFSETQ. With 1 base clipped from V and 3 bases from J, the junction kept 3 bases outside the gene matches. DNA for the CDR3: TGCGCCAGCAGCTTGCCGGGACAGGGAACAGATACGCAGTATTTT. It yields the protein CASSLPGQGTDTQYF.

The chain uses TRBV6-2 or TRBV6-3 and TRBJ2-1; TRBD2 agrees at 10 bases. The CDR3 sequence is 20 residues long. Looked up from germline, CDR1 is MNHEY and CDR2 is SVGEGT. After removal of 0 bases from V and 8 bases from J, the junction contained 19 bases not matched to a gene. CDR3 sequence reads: CASSYSPSGGALRTRDEQFF. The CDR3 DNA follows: TGTGCCAGCAGTTACTCCCCAAGCGGGGGGGCCCTGCGCACACGCGATGAGCAGTTCTTC.

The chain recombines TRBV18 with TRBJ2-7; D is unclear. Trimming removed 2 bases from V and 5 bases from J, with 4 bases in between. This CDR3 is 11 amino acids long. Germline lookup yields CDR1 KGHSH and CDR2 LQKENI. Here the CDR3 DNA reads TGTGCCAGCTCACCAGCCGACGAGCAGTACTTC. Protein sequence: CASSPADEQYF.

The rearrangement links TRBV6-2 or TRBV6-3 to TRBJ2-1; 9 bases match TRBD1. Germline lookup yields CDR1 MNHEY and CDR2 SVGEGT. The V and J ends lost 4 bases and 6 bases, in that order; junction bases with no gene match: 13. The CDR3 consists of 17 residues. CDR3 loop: CASSFQYRGLWGNEQFF. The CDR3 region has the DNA TGTGCCAGCAGTTTCCAATACAGGGGGCTTTGGGGCAATGAGCAGTTCTTC.

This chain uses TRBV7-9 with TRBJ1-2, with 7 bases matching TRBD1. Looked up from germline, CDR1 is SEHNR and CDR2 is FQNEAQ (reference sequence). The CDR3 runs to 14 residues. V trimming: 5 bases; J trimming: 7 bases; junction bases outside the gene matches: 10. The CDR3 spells CASSPQQGSGGYTF. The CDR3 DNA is TGTGCCAGCAGCCCACAACAGGGGTCTGGTGGCTACACCTTC.